This TCR beta chain was sequenced during a study of shared clonotypes between healthy human individuals. TCRdb's table, derived via immunoSEQ multiplex PCR, lists solely in-frame clones and lacks some. Among about 2,500,000 clones listed, approximately 92% were seen once. V lost 7 bases to trimming and J lost 5 bases; unmatched junction nucleotides: 5. Germline values: CDR1 MNHNS, CDR2 SASEGT. CDR3 length: 14 amino acids. V is TRBV6-1 and J is TRBJ1-4; 9 bases map to TRBD1. The receptor was derived from a young man in good health. Sequenced sample: naive CD4+ T cells sorted from blood. Subset reported: CD45RA+ positively selected. CDR3 bases: TGTGCCAGCACCATGACAGGGGGGAATGAAAAACTGTTTTTT. Its protein product is CASTMTGGNEKLFF.